The present T cell receptor beta chain was sequenced within a study of radiotherapy plus CTLA-4 blockade in lung cancer (dated by TCRdb to 2017 to 2018). Some background on the complete study: Objective responses were observed in 18% of enrolled patients, and disease control was achieved in less than 40%.

The study evaluated CTLA-4 blockade (ipilimumab) given together with focal radiation therapy in patients who had chemo-refractory metastatic non-small-cell lung cancer. For this clone: Its antigen target is currently unknown. Per-base qualities were not stored, and no clone one base away is much larger.

The method behind the library was the immunoSEQ multiplex PCR assay. TCRdb mirrors the immuneACCESS table, restricted to in-frame sequences. Some clones are absent from its copies; in checked studies, under half trace to an unresolved V gene, and the reason for the others is unknown. A total of about 40,000 clones appear in this sample, about four fifths of them only once. More than 20% of the sample comes from the top ten. Results and caveats for the whole study, not just this receptor: The strongest predictors of response, as reported, were early dynamic changes in blood T cell clones along with a rise in serum interferon-beta after radiation. After treatment with radiotherapy and ipilimumab, TCR clones that came from tumors expanded in the peripheral blood.

Inclusive of the bounding cysteine and phenylalanine, the CDR3 is 11 residues long. Solely the CDR3 DNA is kept, with 33 bases framed from the first base. The CDR1 and CDR2 encoded by the germline V gene are MNHNS and SASEGT. The junction shows trimming of 8 bases on V and 8 bases on J, plus 12 bases between the germline ends. The specimen comprised peripheral blood, sampled from a patient treated with radiotherapy plus ipilimumab. This TCR came from a human donor with non-small cell lung cancer that progressed on radiotherapy plus ipilimumab. The chain is assembled from TRBV6-1 and TRBJ1-2, with the identity of the D gene unclear. DNA sequence: TGTGCCAGCCGGTGGGCGGGGGGCTACACCTTC. Its protein product is CASRWAGGYTF.